The clone carrying this TCR beta chain has ten or more counts. Its matching antigen is unknown. The sample belongs to a study of T cell repertoires in cytomegalovirus infection. Overall study context: Public TCR beta signatures indicated both CMV infection and matching HLA type.

Whole-study findings and limits: CMV carriers having the relevant HLA were flagged by cumulative public TCR beta family frequency. It was HLA-C-restricted CMV-specific TCR beta clonotypes that dominated the response ex vivo.

In TCRdb, the reads were re-called with MiXCR into one record per CDR3 protein. The table has roughly 500,000 distinct CDR3 sequences, roughly 10% seen once. The CDR3 totals 16 residues. In germline, CDR1 is LNHNV, CDR2 YYDKDF (reference sequence). V was cut by 0 bases and J by 6 bases, with 18 bases left in between. The receptor comes from a human donor in good health (CMV status not recorded). Some clones in this sample may be carry-over from other donors' samples. V usage is TRBV15 and J usage is TRBJ2-7; D may be TRBD1 or TRBD2 (6 bases each). Input material: PBMCs. Written as DNA, the CDR3 is TGTGCCACCAGCAGAGATCCGGGACCCGGGGGCGGCGAGCAGTACTTC. This sequence encodes CATSRDPGPGGGEQYF.